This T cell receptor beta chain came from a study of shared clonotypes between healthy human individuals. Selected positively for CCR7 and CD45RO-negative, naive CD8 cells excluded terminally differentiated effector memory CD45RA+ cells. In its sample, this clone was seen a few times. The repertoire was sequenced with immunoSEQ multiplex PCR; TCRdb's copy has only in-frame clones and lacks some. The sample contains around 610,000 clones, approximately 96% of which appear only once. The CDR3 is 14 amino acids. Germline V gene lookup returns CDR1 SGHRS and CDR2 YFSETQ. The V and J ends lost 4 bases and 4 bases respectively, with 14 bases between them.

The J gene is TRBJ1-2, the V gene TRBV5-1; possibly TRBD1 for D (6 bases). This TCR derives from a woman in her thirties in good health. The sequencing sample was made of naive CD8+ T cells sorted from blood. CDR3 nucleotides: TGCGCCAGCAGCCAAGGACAGAGAATCTATGGCTACACCTTC. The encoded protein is CASSQGQRIYGYTF.